The T cell receptor (beta chain) under discussion was sequenced for a study of T cell changes during pregnancy in multiple sclerosis. V dropped 4 bases and J dropped 12 bases, with 20 bases sitting between them. The CDR3 spans 14 residues. CDR1 and CDR2 from the germline V gene are SGHDT and YYEEEE. TCRdb's copy holds only in-frame clones and misses some; the assay was immunoSEQ multiplex PCR. Altogether 70,000 to 100,000 clones are present, over 85% being singletons, with the ten largest covering 1.3% to 1.5%. The source material was peripheral blood, sampled in the third trimester of pregnancy. The chain is built from TRBV5-6 and TRBJ2-1; D is possibly TRBD2 (5 bases). This TCR was sampled from a female donor in good health, enrolled as a control in a pregnancy study. CDR3 coding DNA: TGTGCCAGCAGCCTCCGGCGGGTATCAATGCTGCAGTTCTTC. Translation: CASSLRRVSMLQFF.